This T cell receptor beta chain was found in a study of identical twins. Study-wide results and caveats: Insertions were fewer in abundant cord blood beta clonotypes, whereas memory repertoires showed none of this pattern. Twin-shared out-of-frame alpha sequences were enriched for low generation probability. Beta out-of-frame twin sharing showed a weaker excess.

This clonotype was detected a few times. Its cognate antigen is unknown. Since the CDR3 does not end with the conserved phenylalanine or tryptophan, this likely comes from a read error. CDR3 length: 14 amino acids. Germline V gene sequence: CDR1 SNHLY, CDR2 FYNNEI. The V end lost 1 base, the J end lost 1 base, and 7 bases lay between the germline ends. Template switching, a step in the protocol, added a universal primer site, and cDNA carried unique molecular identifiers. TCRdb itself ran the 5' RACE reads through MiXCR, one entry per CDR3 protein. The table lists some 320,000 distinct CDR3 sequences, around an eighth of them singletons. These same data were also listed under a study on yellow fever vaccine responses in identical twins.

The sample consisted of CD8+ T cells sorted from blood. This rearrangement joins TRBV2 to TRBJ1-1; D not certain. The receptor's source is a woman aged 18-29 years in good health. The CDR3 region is CASSEVAENTEAFV. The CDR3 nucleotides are TGTGCCAGCAGTGAAGTGGCAGAGAACACTGAAGCTTTCGTT.